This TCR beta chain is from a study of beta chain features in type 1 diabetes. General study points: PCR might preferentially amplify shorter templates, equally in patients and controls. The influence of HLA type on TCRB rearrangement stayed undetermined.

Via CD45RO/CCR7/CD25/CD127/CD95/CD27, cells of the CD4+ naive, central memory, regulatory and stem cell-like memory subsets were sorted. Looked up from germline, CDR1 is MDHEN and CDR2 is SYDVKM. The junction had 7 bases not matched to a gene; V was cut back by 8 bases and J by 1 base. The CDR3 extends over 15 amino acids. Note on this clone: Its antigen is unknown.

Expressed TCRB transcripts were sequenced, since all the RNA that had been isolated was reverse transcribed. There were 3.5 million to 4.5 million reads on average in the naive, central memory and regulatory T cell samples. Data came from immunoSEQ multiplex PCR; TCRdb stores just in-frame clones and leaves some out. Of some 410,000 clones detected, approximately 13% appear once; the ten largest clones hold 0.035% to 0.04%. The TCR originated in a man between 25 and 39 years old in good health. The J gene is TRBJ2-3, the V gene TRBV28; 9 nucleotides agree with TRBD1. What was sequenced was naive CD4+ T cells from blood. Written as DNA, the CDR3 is TGTGCCAGCCCCCCGACAGGGGGAGGCACAGATACGCAGTATTTT. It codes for CASPPTGGGTDTQYF.